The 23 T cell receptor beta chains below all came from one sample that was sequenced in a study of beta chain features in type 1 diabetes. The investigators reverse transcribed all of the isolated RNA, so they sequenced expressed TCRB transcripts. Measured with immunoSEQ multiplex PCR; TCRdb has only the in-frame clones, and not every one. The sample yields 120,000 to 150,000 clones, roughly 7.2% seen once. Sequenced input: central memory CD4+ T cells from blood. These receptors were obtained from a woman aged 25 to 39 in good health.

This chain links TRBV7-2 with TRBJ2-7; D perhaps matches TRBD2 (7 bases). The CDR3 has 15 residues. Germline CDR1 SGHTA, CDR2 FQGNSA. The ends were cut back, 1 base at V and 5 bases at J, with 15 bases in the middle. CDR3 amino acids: CASSLGTRGFDEQYF. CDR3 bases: TGTGCCAGCAGCTTAGGGACTAGGGGGTTCGACGAGCAGTACTTC.

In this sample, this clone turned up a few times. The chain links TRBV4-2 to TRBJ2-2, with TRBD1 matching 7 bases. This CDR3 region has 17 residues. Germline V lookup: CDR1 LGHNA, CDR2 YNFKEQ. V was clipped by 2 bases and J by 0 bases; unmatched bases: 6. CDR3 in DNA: TGTGCCAGCAGCCAACCTTACAGGGGACCGAACACCGGGGAGCTGTTTTTT. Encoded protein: CASSQPYRGPNTGELFF.

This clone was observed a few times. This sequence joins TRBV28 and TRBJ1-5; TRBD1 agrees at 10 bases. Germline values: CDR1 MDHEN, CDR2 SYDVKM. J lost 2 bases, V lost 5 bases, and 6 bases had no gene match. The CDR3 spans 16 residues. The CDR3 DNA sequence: TGTGCCAGCAGTGAGACAGGGGGCCTGGGCAATCAGCCCCAGCATTTT. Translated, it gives CASSETGGLGNQPQHF.

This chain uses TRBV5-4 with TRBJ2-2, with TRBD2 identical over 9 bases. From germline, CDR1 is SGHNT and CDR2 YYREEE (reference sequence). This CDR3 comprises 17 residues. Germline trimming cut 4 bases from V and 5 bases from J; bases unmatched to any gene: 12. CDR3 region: CASSPGGSGSGTGELFF. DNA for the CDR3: TGTGCCAGCAGCCCTGGAGGTAGCGGGAGTGGGACCGGGGAGCTGTTTTTT.

CDR3 residues: CASSWTSGSSYEQYF. In DNA, the CDR3 is TGTGCCAGCAGCTGGACTAGCGGGAGCTCCTACGAGCAGTACTTC. This chain joins TRBV7-2 and TRBJ2-7, with 13 bases matching TRBD2. The CDR3 is 15 residues long. The junction had 0 bases not matched to a gene; V was cut back by 4 bases and J by 0 bases. In germline, CDR1 is SGHTA, CDR2 FQGNSA.

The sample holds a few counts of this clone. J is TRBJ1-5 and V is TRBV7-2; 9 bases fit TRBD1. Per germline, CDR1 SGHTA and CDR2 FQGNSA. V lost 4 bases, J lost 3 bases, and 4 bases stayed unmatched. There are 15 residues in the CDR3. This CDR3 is CASSSTGGYNQPQHF. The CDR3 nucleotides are TGTGCCAGCAGCTCGACAGGGGGGTACAATCAGCCCCAGCATTTT.

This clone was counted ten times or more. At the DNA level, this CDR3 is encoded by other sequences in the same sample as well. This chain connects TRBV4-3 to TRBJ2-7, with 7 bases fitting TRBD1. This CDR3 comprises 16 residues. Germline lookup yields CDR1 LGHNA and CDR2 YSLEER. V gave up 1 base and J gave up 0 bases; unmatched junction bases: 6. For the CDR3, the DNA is TGCGCCAGCAGCCAAGGGACAGGCGAGAGCTCCTACGAGCAGTACTTC. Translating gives CASSQGTGESSYEQYF.

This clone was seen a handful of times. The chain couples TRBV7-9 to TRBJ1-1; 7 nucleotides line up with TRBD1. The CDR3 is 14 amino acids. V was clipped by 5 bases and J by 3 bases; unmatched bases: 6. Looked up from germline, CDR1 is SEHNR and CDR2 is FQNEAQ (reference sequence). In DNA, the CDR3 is TGTGCCAGCAGCAAGGGACAGTGGGACACTGAAGCTTTCTTT. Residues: CASSKGQWDTEAFF.

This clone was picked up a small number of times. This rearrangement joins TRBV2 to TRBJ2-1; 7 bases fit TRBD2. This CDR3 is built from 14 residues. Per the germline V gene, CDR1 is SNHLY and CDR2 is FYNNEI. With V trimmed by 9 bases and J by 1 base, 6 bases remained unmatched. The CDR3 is CASGGEGSYNEQFF. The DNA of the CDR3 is TGTGCCAGTGGGGGGGAGGGATCCTACAATGAGCAGTTCTTC.

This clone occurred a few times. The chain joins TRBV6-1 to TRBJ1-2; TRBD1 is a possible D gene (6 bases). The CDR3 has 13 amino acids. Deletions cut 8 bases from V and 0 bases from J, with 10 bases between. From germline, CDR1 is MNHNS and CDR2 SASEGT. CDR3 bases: TGTGCCAGCCGGGACAACCCTAACTATGGCTACACCTTC. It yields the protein CASRDNPNYGYTF.

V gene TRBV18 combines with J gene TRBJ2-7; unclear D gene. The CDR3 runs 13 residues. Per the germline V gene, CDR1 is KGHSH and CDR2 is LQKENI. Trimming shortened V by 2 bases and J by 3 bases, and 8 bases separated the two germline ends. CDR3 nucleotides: TGTGCCAGCTCACCAGTCTCAGACTACGAGCAGTACTTC. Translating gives CASSPVSDYEQYF.

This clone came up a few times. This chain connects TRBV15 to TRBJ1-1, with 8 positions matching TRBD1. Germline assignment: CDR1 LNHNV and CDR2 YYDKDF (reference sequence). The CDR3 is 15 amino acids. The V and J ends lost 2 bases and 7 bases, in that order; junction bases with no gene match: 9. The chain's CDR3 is CATSRQGALEGEAFF. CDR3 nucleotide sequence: TGTGCCACCAGCAGACAGGGGGCCCTAGAGGGTGAAGCTTTCTTT.

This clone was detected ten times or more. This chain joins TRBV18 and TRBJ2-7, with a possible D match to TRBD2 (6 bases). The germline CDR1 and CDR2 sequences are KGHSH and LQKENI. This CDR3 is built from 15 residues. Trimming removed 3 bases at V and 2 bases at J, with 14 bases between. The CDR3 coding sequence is TGTGCCAGCTCACCCCAGAGGGGAGGAACCTACGAGCAGTACTTC. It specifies CASSPQRGGTYEQYF.

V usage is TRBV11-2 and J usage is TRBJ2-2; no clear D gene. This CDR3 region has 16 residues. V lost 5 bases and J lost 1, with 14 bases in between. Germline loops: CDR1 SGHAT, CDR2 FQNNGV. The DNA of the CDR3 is TGTGCCAGCAGCCTCTCCTGGGCAGGGAACACCGGGGAGCTGTTTTTT. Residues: CASSLSWAGNTGELFF.

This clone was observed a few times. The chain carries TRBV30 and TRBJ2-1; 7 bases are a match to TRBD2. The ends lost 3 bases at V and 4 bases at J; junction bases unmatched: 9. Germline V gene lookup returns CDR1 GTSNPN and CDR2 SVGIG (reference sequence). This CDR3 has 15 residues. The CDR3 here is CAWRGRVGSYNEQFF. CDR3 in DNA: TGTGCCTGGAGGGGGAGGGTAGGCTCATACAATGAGCAGTTCTTC.

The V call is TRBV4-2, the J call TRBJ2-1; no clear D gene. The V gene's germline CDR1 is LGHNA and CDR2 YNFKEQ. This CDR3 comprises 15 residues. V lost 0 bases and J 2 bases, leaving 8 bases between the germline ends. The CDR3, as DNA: TGTGCCAGCAGCCAAGATCTCACAGCCTACAATGAGCAGTTCTTC. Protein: CASSQDLTAYNEQFF.

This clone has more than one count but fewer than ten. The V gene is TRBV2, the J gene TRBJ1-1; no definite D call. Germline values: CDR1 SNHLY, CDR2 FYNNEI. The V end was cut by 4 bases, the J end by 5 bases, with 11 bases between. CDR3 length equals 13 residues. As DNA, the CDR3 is TGTGCCAGCAGTGCACGGGAGGTTACTGAAGCTTTCTTT. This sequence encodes CASSAREVTEAFF.

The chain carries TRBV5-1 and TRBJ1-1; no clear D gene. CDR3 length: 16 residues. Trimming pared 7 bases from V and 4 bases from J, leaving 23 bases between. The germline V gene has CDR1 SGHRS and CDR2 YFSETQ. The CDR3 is CASSHGPDSVGTEAFF. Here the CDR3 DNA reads TGCGCCAGCTCCCACGGCCCGGACTCCGTTGGCACTGAAGCTTTCTTT.

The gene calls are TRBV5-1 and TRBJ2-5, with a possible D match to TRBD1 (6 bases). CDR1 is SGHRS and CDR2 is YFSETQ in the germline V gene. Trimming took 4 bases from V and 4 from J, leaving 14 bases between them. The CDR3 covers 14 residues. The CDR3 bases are TGCGCCAGCAGCAACACAGGGTCCGGAGAGACCCAGTACTTC. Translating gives CASSNTGSGETQYF. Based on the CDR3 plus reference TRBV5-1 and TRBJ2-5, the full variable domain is KAGVTQTPRYLIKTRGQQVTLSCSPISGHRSVSWYQQTPGQGLQFLFEYFSETQRNKGNFPGRFSGRQFSNSRSEMNVSTLELGDSALYLCASSNTGSGETQYFGPGTRLLVL.

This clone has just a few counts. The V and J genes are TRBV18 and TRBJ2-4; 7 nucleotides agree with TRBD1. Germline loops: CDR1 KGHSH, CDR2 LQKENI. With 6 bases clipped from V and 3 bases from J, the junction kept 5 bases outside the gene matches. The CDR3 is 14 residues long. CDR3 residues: CASSSGTDKNIQYF. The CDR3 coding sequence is TGTGCCAGCTCCTCCGGGACAGACAAAAACATTCAGTACTTC.

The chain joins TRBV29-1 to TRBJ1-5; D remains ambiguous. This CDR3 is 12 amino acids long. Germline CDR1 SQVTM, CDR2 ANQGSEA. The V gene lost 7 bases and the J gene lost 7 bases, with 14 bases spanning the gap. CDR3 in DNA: TGCAGCGCGGCTGAGGTTGGGCAGCCCCAGCATTTT. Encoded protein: CSAAEVGQPQHF.

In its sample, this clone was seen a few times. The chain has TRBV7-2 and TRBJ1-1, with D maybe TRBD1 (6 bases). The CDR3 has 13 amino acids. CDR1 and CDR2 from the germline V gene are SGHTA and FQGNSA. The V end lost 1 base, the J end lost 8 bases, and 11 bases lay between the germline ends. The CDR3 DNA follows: TGTGCCAGCAGCTTAGGACAGGATAGAGAAGCTTTCTTT. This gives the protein CASSLGQDREAFF. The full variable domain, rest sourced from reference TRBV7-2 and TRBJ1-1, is GAGVSQSPSNKVTEKGKDVELRCDPISGHTALYWYRQSLGQGLEFLIYFQGNSAPDKSGLPSDRFSAERTGGSVSTLTIQRTQQEDSAVYLCASSLGQDREAFFGQGTRLTVV.

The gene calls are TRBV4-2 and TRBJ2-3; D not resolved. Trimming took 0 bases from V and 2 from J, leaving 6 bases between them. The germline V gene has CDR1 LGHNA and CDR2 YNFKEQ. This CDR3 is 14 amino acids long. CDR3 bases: TGTGCCAGCAGCCAAGATTACTTCACAGATACGCAGTATTTT. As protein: CASSQDYFTDTQYF.